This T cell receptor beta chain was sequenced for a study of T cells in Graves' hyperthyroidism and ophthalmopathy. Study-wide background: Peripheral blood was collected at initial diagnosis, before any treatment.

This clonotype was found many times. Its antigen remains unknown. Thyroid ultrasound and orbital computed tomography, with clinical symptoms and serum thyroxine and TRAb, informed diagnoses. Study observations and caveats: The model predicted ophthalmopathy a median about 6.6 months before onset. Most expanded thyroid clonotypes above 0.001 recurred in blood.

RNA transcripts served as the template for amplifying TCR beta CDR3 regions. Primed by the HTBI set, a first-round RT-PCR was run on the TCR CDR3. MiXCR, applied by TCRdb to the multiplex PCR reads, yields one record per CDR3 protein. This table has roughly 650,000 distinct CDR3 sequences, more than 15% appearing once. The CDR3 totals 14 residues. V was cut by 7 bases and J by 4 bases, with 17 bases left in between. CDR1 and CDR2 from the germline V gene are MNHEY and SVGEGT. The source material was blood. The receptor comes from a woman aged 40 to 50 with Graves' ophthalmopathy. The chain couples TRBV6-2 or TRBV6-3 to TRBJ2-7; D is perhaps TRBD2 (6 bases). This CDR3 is CASNLAGTQYEQYF. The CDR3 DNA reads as TGTGCCAGCAACCTCGCCGGGACTCAATACGAGCAGTACTTC.